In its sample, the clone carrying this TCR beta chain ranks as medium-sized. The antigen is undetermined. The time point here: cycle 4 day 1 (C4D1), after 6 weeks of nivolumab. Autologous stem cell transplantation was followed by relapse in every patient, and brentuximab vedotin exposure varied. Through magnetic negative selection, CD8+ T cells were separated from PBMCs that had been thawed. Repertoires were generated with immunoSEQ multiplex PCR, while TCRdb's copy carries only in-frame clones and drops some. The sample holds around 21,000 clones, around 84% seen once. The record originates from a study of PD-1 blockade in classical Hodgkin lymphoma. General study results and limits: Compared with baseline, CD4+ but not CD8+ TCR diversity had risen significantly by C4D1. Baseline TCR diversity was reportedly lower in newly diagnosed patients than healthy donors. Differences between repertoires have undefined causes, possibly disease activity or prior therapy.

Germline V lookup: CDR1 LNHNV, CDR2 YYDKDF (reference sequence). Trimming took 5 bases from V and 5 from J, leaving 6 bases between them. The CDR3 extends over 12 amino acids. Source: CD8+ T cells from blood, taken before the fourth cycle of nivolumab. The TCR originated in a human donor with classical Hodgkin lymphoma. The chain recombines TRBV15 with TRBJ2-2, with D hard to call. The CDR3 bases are TGTGCCACCAGCCAGCCTACCGGGGAGCTGTTTTTT. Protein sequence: CATSQPTGELFF.